One sample yielded the 29 T cell receptor beta chains listed below, sequenced in a study of shared clonotypes between healthy human individuals (dated by TCRdb to 2020 to 2022). Library prep was done by the immunoSEQ multiplex PCR assay. TCRdb stores this immuneACCESS table with in-frame sequences only. Part of the clones is absent; in the studies checked, under half of the shortfall reflects unresolved V genes, and no reason is known for the rest. This sample comprises about 500,000 clones, more than 70% of them detected only once. The ten largest account for more than 10% of the sample. Material: PBMCs. Receptors originate from a woman aged 40 to 50 in good health. Some clones in this sample may be carry-over from other donors' samples.

The chain combines TRBV7-2 with TRBJ2-1; 12 nucleotides match TRBD2. The CDR3 runs to 17 residues. Germline CDR1 and CDR2: SGHTA and FQGNSA. The junction had 10 bases not matched to a gene; V was cut back by 5 bases and J by 5 bases. The CDR3 DNA reads TGTGCCAGCAGCCCTTGGGGGACTAGCGGGCTCGACAATGAGCAGTTCTTC. Translation: CASSPWGTSGLDNEQFF. The full variable domain, rest sourced from reference TRBV7-2 and TRBJ2-1, is GAGVSQSPSNKVTEKGKDVELRCDPISGHTALYWYRQSLGQGLEFLIYFQGNSAPDKSGLPSDRFSAERTGGSVSTLTIQRTQQEDSAVYLCASSPWGTSGLDNEQFFGPGTRLTVL.

The chain has TRBV7-9 and TRBJ1-1, with a tentative D call TRBD1 (5 bases). CDR3 size: 14 residues. Germline loops: CDR1 SEHNR, CDR2 FQNEAQ (reference sequence). V was cut by 8 bases and J by 3 bases, with 16 bases left in between. CDR3 nucleotides: TGTGCCAGCGTCCAGCCGGGGGAGTACACTGAAGCTTTCTTT. Translating gives CASVQPGEYTEAFF.

The chain uses TRBV4-2 and TRBJ2-7; TRBD2 matches at 7 bases. CDR3 length equals 15 residues. V was pared by 5 bases and J by 2 bases, with 9 bases of the junction left unmatched. Germline loops: CDR1 LGHNA, CDR2 YNFKEQ. CDR3 region: CASSSYSGLTYEQYF. The DNA of the CDR3 is TGTGCCAGCAGCAGCTATAGCGGGCTTACCTACGAGCAGTACTTC.

The V call is TRBV10-3, the J call TRBJ1-2; TRBD1 matches at 8 bases. CDR1 ENHRY and CDR2 SYGVKD come from the germline V gene. J lost 3 bases, V lost 7 bases, and 10 bases had no gene match. The CDR3 spans 15 residues. Here the CDR3 DNA reads TGTGCCATCACCCCGAATCCGGACAGGGACTATGGCTACACCTTC. It is translated as CAITPNPDRDYGYTF.

The table lists this clone with a count of one. The chain employs TRBV30 and TRBJ2-5, with TRBD1 matching 8 bases. The V gene's germline CDR1 is GTSNPN and CDR2 SVGIG (reference sequence). The CDR3 extends over 14 amino acids. Losses at the gene ends were 0 bases for V and 5 bases for J; bases not matched to a gene: 5. The CDR3 loop is CAWSVAGGTETQYF. Written as DNA, the CDR3 is TGTGCCTGGAGTGTGGCAGGGGGCACGGAGACCCAGTACTTC.

This clone was seen a handful of times. The rearrangement links TRBV6-4 to TRBJ2-3, with D possibly called TRBD1 or TRBD2 (5 bases each). The CDR3 is 15 residues long. V lost 5 bases and J lost 4, with 16 bases in between. In germline, CDR1 is MRHNA, CDR2 SNTAGT. Written as DNA, the CDR3 is TGTGCCAGCAGTCCCGGGACGCAAGGGGCAGATACGCAGTATTTT. It is translated as CASSPGTQGADTQYF.

The J gene is TRBJ2-7, the V gene TRBV6-1, with 7 positions matching TRBD1. From germline, CDR1 is MNHNS and CDR2 SASEGT. J was trimmed by 1 base and V by 4 bases; bases with no gene match: 4. The CDR3 runs to 14 residues. The CDR3 DNA is TGTGCCAGCAGTGGACAGGGAGCATCCTACGAGCAGTACTTC. The encoded protein is CASSGQGASYEQYF.

This rearrangement joins TRBV28 to TRBJ1-5, with a tentative D call TRBD1 (6 bases). CDR3 length: 16 amino acids. Trimming cost V 5 bases and J 1 base, with 15 bases left between them. Looked up from germline, CDR1 is MDHEN and CDR2 is SYDVKM. The CDR3 protein is CASSTQTGTSNQPQHF. The CDR3 bases are TGTGCCAGCAGTACACAAACAGGGACAAGCAATCAGCCCCAGCATTTT.

In the case of this clone: A far larger clone differs by one base, so this is likely a read error. The chain links TRBV9 to TRBJ2-7; 12 bases match TRBD2. The CDR3 runs 15 residues. CDR1 is SGDLS and CDR2 is YYNGEE in the germline V gene. Trimming at V came to 3 bases and at J to 6 bases, leaving 7 bases not matched to a gene. The CDR3 DNA sequence: TGTGCCAGCAGCGACAGACTAGCGGGAGTATCCGAGCAGTACTTC. Protein sequence: CASSDRLAGVSEQYF.

As concerns this clone: This probably arose from a read error, given a far larger clone one base away. This specimen includes other DNA sequences encoding the same CDR3. The genes are TRBV4-1 and TRBJ2-5, with TRBD2 identical over 9 bases. The CDR3 has 22 amino acids. In germline, CDR1 is MGHRA, CDR2 YSYEKL. The V gene end was trimmed by 2 bases and the J gene end by 4 bases; junction bases not matched to a gene: 26. The CDR3 nucleotides are TGCGCCAGCAGCCAACCCCCCTTGGGACTAGCAGGAGGGTCGGGGGAGATAGAGACCCAGTACTTC. Protein: CASSQPPLGLAGGSGEIETQYF.

This clone was observed a handful of times. The chain is built from TRBV6-1 and TRBJ2-7, with D possibly TRBD1 on 5 matching bases. CDR3 length: 15 residues. Germline CDR1 reads MNHNS; CDR2 reads SASEGT. Trimming cost V 4 bases and J 0 bases, with 13 bases left between them. DNA for the CDR3: TGTGCCAGCAGTGTGGGAATAGGGGACTCCTACGAGCAGTACTTC. Protein product: CASSVGIGDSYEQYF.

V and J are TRBV30 and TRBJ2-6, with 8 bases fitting TRBD1. The CDR3 has 17 amino acids. Germline V gene lookup returns CDR1 GTSNPN and CDR2 SVGIG (reference sequence). The ends lost 0 bases at V and 2 bases at J; junction bases unmatched: 6. The CDR3 protein is CAWSVGTGRTGANVLTF. The CDR3 DNA sequence: TGTGCCTGGAGTGTAGGGACAGGCCGCACTGGGGCCAACGTCCTGACTTTC.

V gene TRBV28 combines with J gene TRBJ2-1, with a possible D match to TRBD2 (5 bases). Germline loops: CDR1 MDHEN, CDR2 SYDVKM. The CDR3 loop spans 14 amino acids. V was pared by 4 bases and J by 8 bases, with 15 bases between. The CDR3 DNA reads TGTGCCAGCAGTTCTGATAGGCGGCGGGATGAGCAGTTCTTC. Its protein is CASSSDRRRDEQFF.

This clone was seen more than once but under ten times. The chain combines TRBV5-8 with TRBJ1-6; D is possibly TRBD1 (5 bases). CDR3 size: 15 residues. Trimming cost V 0 bases and J 11 bases, with 15 bases left between them. Germline values: CDR1 SGHTS, CDR2 YDEGEE. CDR3 protein: CASSLAGAGPPPLHF. The CDR3 DNA follows: TGTGCCAGCAGCTTGGCCGGGGCAGGCCCACCACCCCTCCACTTT. Together with reference TRBV5-8 and TRBJ1-6, the CDR3 gives the full variable domain: EAGVTQSPTHLIKTRGQQATLRCSPISGHTSVYWYQQALGLGLQFLLWYDEGEERNRGNFPPRFSGRQFPNYSSELNVNALELEDSALYLCASSLAGAGPPPLHFGNGTRLTVT.

The genes are TRBV28 and TRBJ2-7; weak D call: TRBD1 (5 bases). This CDR3 region has 13 residues. V lost 5 bases and J 3 bases, leaving 11 bases between the germline ends. From germline, CDR1 is MDHEN and CDR2 SYDVKM. The CDR3 protein is CASSPPTDYEQYF. The CDR3, as DNA: TGTGCCAGCAGTCCTCCGACAGACTACGAGCAGTACTTC.

The chain employs TRBV30 and TRBJ2-5; D remains ambiguous. CDR1 is GTSNPN and CDR2 is SVGIG in the germline V gene (reference sequence). V lost 0 bases and J 8 bases, leaving 10 bases between the germline ends. This CDR3 spans 12 amino acids. The CDR3 DNA reads as TGTGCCTGGAGTGTTGGTCCTGGCACCCAGTACTTC. Protein product: CAWSVGPGTQYF.

This clone was observed a handful of times. A far larger clone is only one base removed, so a read error is likely. Other DNA sequences in the sample encode the same CDR3. The chain couples TRBV7-9 to TRBJ2-1; D remains unclear. Germline-derived CDR1 and CDR2 are SEHNR and FQNEAQ (reference sequence). The CDR3 loop spans 15 amino acids. Trimming left V 1 base short and J 2 bases short, with 9 bases between. The CDR3 region has the DNA TGTGCCAGCAGCTTAGTCCCAGAGGCCTACAATGAGCAGTTCTTC. Its protein product is CASSLVPEAYNEQFF. Full variable domain (rest looked up from reference TRBV7-9 and TRBJ2-1): DTGVSQNPRHKITKRGQNVTFRCDPISEHNRLYWYRQTLGQGPEFLTYFQNEAQLEKSRLLSDRFSAERPKGSFSTLEIQRTEQGDSAMYLCASSLVPEAYNEQFFGPGTRLTVL.

CDR3 nucleotide sequence: TGCGCCAGCAGCTTGGTCACTAGCGGACTTAGCACAGATACGCAGTATTTT. Encoded protein: CASSLVTSGLSTDTQYF. The V gene is TRBV5-1, the J gene TRBJ2-3, with 8 nucleotides matching TRBD2. The CDR3 consists of 17 residues. V lost 0 bases to trimming and J lost 0 bases; unmatched junction nucleotides: 6. Germline CDR1 is SGHRS and CDR2 is YFSETQ.

The rearrangement uses TRBV15 and TRBJ2-2; D remains ambiguous. In germline, CDR1 is LNHNV, CDR2 YYDKDF (reference sequence). The CDR3 is made up of 14 amino acids. The germline V and J ends were trimmed by 5 bases and 1 base, with 8 bases remaining between them. CDR3 nucleotide sequence: TGTGCCACCAGCGTTAGTAGGAACACCGGGGAGCTGTTTTTT. Encoded protein: CATSVSRNTGELFF.

This rearrangement joins TRBV9 to TRBJ2-2; 8 bases match TRBD2. Trimming removed 5 bases from V and 0 bases from J; junction bases left unmatched: 3. The CDR3 has 15 amino acids. CDR1 and CDR2 from the germline V gene are SGDLS and YYNGEE. CDR3 in amino acids: CASRPGLANTGELFF. The CDR3 DNA is TGTGCCAGCAGACCGGGACTAGCGAACACCGGGGAGCTGTTTTTT.

The chain employs TRBV2 and TRBJ1-4, with no clear D. Trimming took off 2 bases at V and 7 bases at J, with 11 bases between the two ends. The CDR3 is 14 amino acids. Germline CDR1 reads SNHLY; CDR2 reads FYNNEI. For the CDR3, the DNA is TGTGCCAGCAGTGAACTGGGAGAGGGTGAAAAACTGTTTTTT. This sequence encodes CASSELGEGEKLFF.

In its sample, this clone was seen once. The rearrangement joins TRBV5-1 to TRBJ2-4, with D possibly being TRBD2 (6 bases). V lost 1 base, J lost 5 bases, and 10 bases lay in between. The germline CDR1 and CDR2 sequences are SGHRS and YFSETQ. The CDR3 contains 14 residues. This CDR3 reads CASSLSGSENIQYF. The CDR3 DNA reads TGCGCCAGCAGCTTGAGCGGGTCGGAAAACATTCAGTACTTC.

V is TRBV9 and J is TRBJ1-2, with TRBD1 identical over 7 bases. The CDR3 consists of 19 residues. Germline trimming cut 7 bases from V and 1 base from J; bases unmatched to any gene: 22. CDR1 and CDR2 from the germline V gene are SGDLS and YYNGEE. The DNA of the CDR3 is TGTGCCAGCGGGGAGGGGACCCCGGGACAGATAGGTTTTAACTATGGCTACACCTTC. Protein: CASGEGTPGQIGFNYGYTF.

Comments on this clone: A single base is all that separates this from a far larger clone, so a read error is likely. The chain combines TRBV5-1 with TRBJ2-7, with D perhaps TRBD2 (6 bases). Germline CDR1 is SGHRS and CDR2 is YFSETQ. The CDR3 loop spans 13 amino acids. CDR3 sequence (DNA): TGCGCCAGCCGCCGGCCGGGAGCCTACGAGCAGCACTTC. Its translation is CASRRPGAYEQHF.

Notes on this clone: This likely came from a read error, as a far larger clone is one base away. The V and J genes are TRBV6-9 and TRBJ2-1; 8 bases match TRBD2. Germline V gene data show CDR1 as MNHGY and CDR2 as SVAAGI. This CDR3 is 15 amino acids long. The CDR3 spells CARSYRREVPNEQFF. The CDR3 DNA sequence: TGTGCCCGCAGTTACAGGCGGGAGGTTCCCAATGAGCAGTTCTTC.

Turning to this clone: A read error is the likely source, as a far larger clone sits one nucleotide away. This chain connects TRBV10-2 to TRBJ1-4, with 9 bases matching TRBD1. V was clipped by 8 bases and J by 4 bases; unmatched bases: 5. Germline CDR1 is WSHSY and CDR2 is SAAADI. This CDR3 contains 14 residues. The CDR3 DNA is TGCGCCAGCGGAGAGACAGGGGGTAATGAAAAACTGTTTTTT. Protein: CASGETGGNEKLFF.

The chain recombines TRBV2 with TRBJ2-7; D gene uncertain. The CDR3 length is 12 residues. V was trimmed by 8 bases and J by 0 bases, leaving 8 bases between them. Per germline, CDR1 SNHLY and CDR2 FYNNEI. This chain's CDR3 is CASEKSSYEQYF. CDR3 DNA: TGTGCCAGCGAGAAGAGCTCCTACGAGCAGTACTTC.

V and J are TRBV28 and TRBJ2-7; a possible D gene is TRBD1 (6 bases). This CDR3 spans 14 amino acids. Trimming pared 10 bases from V and 6 bases from J, leaving 22 bases between. Germline V gives CDR1 MDHEN, CDR2 SYDVKM. As DNA, the CDR3 is TGTGCCATATCGCAGGCAGGGGTGAGGAGCGAGCAGTACTTC. Translation: CAISQAGVRSEQYF.

The chain is built from TRBV28 and TRBJ2-1; D ambiguous. The V gene's germline CDR1 is MDHEN and CDR2 SYDVKM. This CDR3 comprises 15 residues. V gave up 6 bases and J gave up 5 bases, with 17 bases separating them. The CDR3 region is CASSSNYVEDNEQFF. The CDR3 DNA follows: TGTGCCAGCAGCTCGAACTACGTTGAGGACAATGAGCAGTTCTTC.